The sample holds many counts of the clone carrying this T cell receptor beta chain. The target antigen is unknown. This specimen belongs to a study of T-cell reconstitution after alpha-beta-depleted transplantation in children. Points from the study as a whole: About two months after transplant, alpha-beta T cells reportedly came from several hundred expanded graft clones. Recipient T cells and thymic progenitors that survived were the source of the high TCRbeta diversity seen at day 60 in some patients. Newly made T cells mostly supplied T-cell counts and diversity one year after transplant.

Preparation of the TCRbeta library was carried out with unique molecular identifiers. Via MiXCR, TCRdb re-called the PCR reads, giving one row per CDR3 protein. The sample consists of 200,000 or so distinct CDR3 sequences, roughly 6.5% of them appearing once. This material consisted of PBMCs, taken before TCRalphabeta/CD19-depleted stem cell transplant. This receptor was identified in a girl under three years old with combined immunodeficiency, due to receive a stem cell transplant.

The CDR3 nucleotides read TGTGCCAGCAGCCTTAGCGGGAGGGCGGAGACCCAGTACTTC. Its translation: CASSLSGRAETQYF. The V and J genes are TRBV7-2 and TRBJ2-5; 11 nucleotides match TRBD2. CDR3 length equals 14 residues. With 5 bases clipped from V and 5 bases from J, the junction kept 4 bases outside the gene matches. CDR1 and CDR2 from the germline V gene are SGHTA and FQGNSA.